The clone carrying this T cell receptor beta chain has only a few counts. The data belong to a study of cytomegalovirus exposure and HLA in healthy donors. PCR used 60 Vbeta primers and 13 Jbeta primers. How the authors handled the data: In a later analysis, the count reached 75 million to 90 million unique TCR beta chains, with roughly 9.9 million shared. The data were produced by immunoSEQ multiplex PCR, yet TCRdb's version contains in-frame clones alone and is incomplete. That table is the source of V, J and clone size, and D and trimming were worked out from the DNA. The sample includes about 160,000 clones, 60% to 85% of them seen just once. The germline V gene has CDR1 MGHDK and CDR2 SYGVNS. The CDR3 has 15 amino acids. V gave up 7 bases and J gave up 0 bases; unmatched junction bases: 7.

The sequence was collected from a man aged 25-45 years in good health and CMV-seropositive. The specimen was PBMCs. The chain carries TRBV25-1 and TRBJ2-5, with 8 bases matching TRBD1. CDR3 DNA: TGTGCCAGCAATGGACAGGGAGACGACCAAGAGACCCAGTACTTC. It codes for CASNGQGDDQETQYF.